The source of this T cell receptor beta chain is a study of graft-versus-host responses after intestinal transplantation. TCRdb's copy holds only in-frame clones and misses some; the assay was immunoSEQ multiplex PCR. The profile shows 85,000 to 90,000 clones, approximately 90% of them singletons. Regarding this clone: The antigen is undetermined.

The TCR sequence derives from a human donor who was the organ donor for an intestinal transplant. The material sequenced was unstimulated CD4+ T cells sorted from spleen or lymph node cells, taken before transplant.

CDR3 loop: CASFSGQVYSSYGYTF. The CDR3, as DNA: TGTGCCAGCTTCAGCGGACAGGTTTATTCTAGTTATGGCTACACCTTC. The chain uses TRBV6-6 and TRBJ1-2; 7 positions agree with TRBD1. V lost 8 bases to trimming and J lost 5 bases; unmatched junction nucleotides: 17. From germline, CDR1 is MNHNY and CDR2 SVGAGI (reference sequence). The CDR3 consists of 16 residues.